One T cell receptor beta chain is described in this entry. Its antigen is unknown. This sample was taken from a study of cytomegalovirus exposure and HLA in healthy donors. Findings and limits, study-wide: Reports described diagnosis of cytomegalovirus status by the classifier as highly specific and sensitive. In a later analysis, HLA-associated beta chains showed higher expansion and lower generation probabilities than comparable chains.

The CDR3 is made up of 14 amino acids. Unmatched junction bases numbered 5, after V lost 4 bases and J lost 8 bases. Looked up from germline, CDR1 is SNHLY and CDR2 is FYNNEI. Primers for the PCR totalled 60 Vbeta and 13 Jbeta. Only in-frame clones appear in the TCRdb table, and some are missing; sequencing was by immunoSEQ multiplex PCR. The data show some 77,000 clones, approximately 80% seen once. What was sequenced was PBMCs. The chain combines TRBV2 with TRBJ2-1, with 10 bases lining up with TRBD2. The sequence came from a woman between 45 and 65 years old in good health and CMV-seropositive. CDR3: CASSVAGGGYEQFF. Here the CDR3 DNA reads TGTGCCAGCAGTGTAGCGGGAGGCGGGTATGAGCAGTTCTTC. Combining the CDR3 with reference TRBV2 and TRBJ2-1 gives the whole variable domain EPEVTQTPSHQVTQMGQEVILRCVPISNHLYFYWYRQILGQKVEFLVSFYNNEISEKSEIFDDQFSVERPDGSNFTLKIRSTKLEDSAMYFCASSVAGGGYEQFFGPGTRLTVL.